The clone carrying this TCR beta chain counts as medium-sized by frequency. The antigen is undetermined. This entry is derived from a study of CD8 T cells in cerebrospinal fluid in Alzheimer's disease. The CDR3 contains 14 residues. The germline gives CDR1 SGHAT, CDR2 FQNNGV. TCRdb re-called the 10x single-cell sequencing reads and gives one entry per CDR3 protein, without DNA. The sample's table shows over 1,400 distinct CDR3 sequences. Study results and limitations: Expanded clones of at least 3% were commoner in Alzheimer's patients than healthy subjects.

This receptor was identified in a human donor with mild cognitive impairment. The specimen sequenced was cerebrospinal fluid. The chain joins TRBV11-2 to TRBJ2-1; with no DNA, the TCRdb D assignment of TRBD1 cannot be verified. Here the CDR3 reads CASSWFRGLNEQFF.